This passage covers 10 T cell receptor beta chains from one sample sequenced in a study of T cell responses to AZD1222 COVID-19 vaccine. Some clones are missing from TCRdb's copy, which holds only in-frame ones; the method was immunoSEQ multiplex PCR. Here the sample spans about 94,000 clones, 85% to 90% being singletons. This sample comprised peripheral blood, obtained 28 days after the second AZD1222 dose. These receptors were taken from an adult who received the AZD1222 COVID-19 vaccine.

This clone was detected only once. The V call is TRBV19, the J call TRBJ1-3; D remains ambiguous. This CDR3 is built from 16 residues. V lost 5 bases, J lost 0 bases, and 14 bases lay in between. Germline loops: CDR1 LNHDA, CDR2 SQIVND (reference sequence). The CDR3 here is CASSGSGRFSGNTIYF. In DNA, the CDR3 is TGTGCCAGTAGTGGTAGTGGCAGGTTCTCTGGAAACACCATATATTTT.

The rearrangement uses TRBV9 and TRBJ2-1; D not resolved. CDR3 size: 13 residues. The germline V gene encodes CDR1 SGDLS and CDR2 YYNGEE. The V end was cut by 3 bases, the J end by 3 bases, with 7 bases between. The CDR3 reads CASSGTVYNEQFF. CDR3 nucleotides: TGTGCCAGCAGCGGGACCGTCTACAATGAGCAGTTCTTC.

This clone was found once. The chain has TRBV9 and TRBJ1-1; 12 bases fit TRBD1. After removal of 3 bases from V and 2 bases from J, the junction contained 8 bases not matched to a gene. The germline V gene has CDR1 SGDLS and CDR2 YYNGEE. CDR3 length equals 17 residues. CDR3 sequence (DNA): TGTGCCAGCAGCGCCACCGGGACAGGGGGCCCTAACACTGAAGCTTTCTTT. Its protein is CASSATGTGGPNTEAFF.

This rearrangement joins TRBV28 to TRBJ1-5; D may be TRBD1 (5 bases). The V end lost 3 bases, the J end lost 7 bases, and 16 bases lay between the germline ends. Germline lookup yields CDR1 MDHEN and CDR2 SYDVKM. The CDR3 consists of 15 residues. CDR3 region: CASSFLSRANQPQHF. The CDR3 bases are TGTGCCAGCAGTTTCCTCTCCAGGGCAAACCAGCCCCAGCATTTT.

A note on this clone: A much larger clone sits a single nucleotide away, making a read error possible. Other DNA sequences from this sample encode an identical CDR3 as well. The chain employs TRBV15 and TRBJ2-6; D not certain. V shed 3 bases and J shed 0 bases, with 9 bases lying between them. CDR1 and CDR2 from the germline V gene are LNHNV and YYDKDF (reference sequence). The CDR3 sequence is 16 residues long. The DNA of the CDR3 is TGTGCCACCAGCAGCACTGGGGACTCTGGGGCCAACGTCCTGACTTTC. Its protein product is CATSSTGDSGANVLTF.

This rearrangement joins TRBV28 to TRBJ2-1; TRBD1 aligns across 8 bases. The CDR3 has 16 residues. V shed 5 bases, J shed 2 bases, and the junction held 8 bases outside the gene matches. Germline values: CDR1 MDHEN, CDR2 SYDVKM. CDR3 bases: TGTGCCAGCAGTCCAAACGGACAGGGACCCTACAATGAGCAGTTCTTC. Amino acid sequence: CASSPNGQGPYNEQFF.

This chain uses TRBV11-2 with TRBJ1-1; no definite D call. Germline CDR1 reads SGHAT; CDR2 reads FQNNGV. This CDR3 region has 14 residues. Deletions cut 6 bases from V and 1 base from J, with 12 bases between. CDR3 protein: CASSLIGKNTEAFF. CDR3 bases: TGTGCCAGCAGTCTAATAGGAAAGAACACTGAAGCTTTCTTT. The whole variable domain, remainder taken from reference TRBV11-2 and TRBJ1-1, is EAGVAQSPRYKIIEKRQSVAFWCNPISGHATLYWYQQILGQGPKLLIQFQNNGVVDDSQLPKDRFSAERLKGVDSTLKIQPAKLEDSAVYLCASSLIGKNTEAFFGQGTRLTVV.

This clone was seen repeatedly, ten times or more. The chain uses TRBV10-3 and TRBJ2-7, with TRBD2 matching 8 bases. From germline, CDR1 is ENHRY and CDR2 SYGVKD. V was pared by 3 bases and J by 1 base, with 11 bases of the junction left unmatched. The CDR3 sequence is 17 residues long. This CDR3 reads CAISERNSGTNSYEQYF. The CDR3 DNA is TGTGCCATCAGTGAAAGGAATAGCGGGACCAATTCCTACGAGCAGTACTTC.

The CDR3 bases are TGTGCCAGCAGTGAAGGCCAGGGGGTGGGCAATCAGCCCCAGCATTTT. As protein: CASSEGQGVGNQPQHF. This chain links TRBV2 with TRBJ1-5; the match to TRBD1 covers 7 bases. V lost 1 base, J lost 2 bases, and 5 bases stayed unmatched. The CDR3 is 16 residues long. Germline values: CDR1 SNHLY, CDR2 FYNNEI. Together with reference TRBV2 and TRBJ1-5, the CDR3 gives the full variable domain: EPEVTQTPSHQVTQMGQEVILRCVPISNHLYFYWYRQILGQKVEFLVSFYNNEISEKSEIFDDQFSVERPDGSNFTLKIRSTKLEDSAMYFCASSEGQGVGNQPQHFGDGTRLSIL.

This clone was seen a single time. CDR3 loop: CASSPPMNTEAFF. The DNA for the CDR3 is TGTGCCAGCTCACCACCAATGAACACTGAAGCTTTCTTT. J is TRBJ1-1 and V is TRBV18; D remains unclear. Germline V gene lookup returns CDR1 KGHSH and CDR2 LQKENI. The ends were cut back, 0 bases at V and 0 bases at J, with 2 bases in the middle. CDR3 length equals 13 residues.